This passage covers 2 T cell receptor beta chains from one sample sequenced in a study of T cells after yellow fever vaccination. MiXCR, run by TCRdb on the 5' RACE reads, gives a single entry per CDR3 protein. This table holds a few hundred thousand distinct CDR3 sequences, approximately 9% found once. Sequencing used PBMCs, obtained on the day of the first yellow fever vaccination. The receptor set was obtained from a young man who received the YFV17D yellow fever vaccine.

This clonotype was counted a few times. This chain uses TRBV4-3 with TRBJ2-5; the D is unclear. Germline V gene data show CDR1 as LGHNA and CDR2 as YSLEER. Trimming removed 5 bases at V and 4 bases at J, with 11 bases between. The CDR3 consists of 13 residues. CDR3 nucleotide sequence: TGCGCCAGCAGCGGACCCAAGGGAGAGACCCAGTACTTC. Its protein product is CASSGPKGETQYF.

This clonotype was detected only a few times. The J gene is TRBJ1-2, the V gene TRBV7-2; D not resolved. The CDR3 covers 14 residues. The V end lost 2 bases, the J end lost 4 bases, and 11 bases lay between the germline ends. The germline V gene encodes CDR1 SGHTA and CDR2 FQGNSA. The chain's CDR3 is CASSLSAPLYGYTF. The DNA for the CDR3 is TGTGCCAGCAGCTTATCAGCCCCCCTCTATGGCTACACCTTC. Filled out from reference TRBV7-2 and TRBJ1-2, the complete variable domain reads GAGVSQSPSNKVTEKGKDVELRCDPISGHTALYWYRQSLGQGLEFLIYFQGNSAPDKSGLPSDRFSAERTGGSVSTLTIQRTQQEDSAVYLCASSLSAPLYGYTFGSGTRLTVV.